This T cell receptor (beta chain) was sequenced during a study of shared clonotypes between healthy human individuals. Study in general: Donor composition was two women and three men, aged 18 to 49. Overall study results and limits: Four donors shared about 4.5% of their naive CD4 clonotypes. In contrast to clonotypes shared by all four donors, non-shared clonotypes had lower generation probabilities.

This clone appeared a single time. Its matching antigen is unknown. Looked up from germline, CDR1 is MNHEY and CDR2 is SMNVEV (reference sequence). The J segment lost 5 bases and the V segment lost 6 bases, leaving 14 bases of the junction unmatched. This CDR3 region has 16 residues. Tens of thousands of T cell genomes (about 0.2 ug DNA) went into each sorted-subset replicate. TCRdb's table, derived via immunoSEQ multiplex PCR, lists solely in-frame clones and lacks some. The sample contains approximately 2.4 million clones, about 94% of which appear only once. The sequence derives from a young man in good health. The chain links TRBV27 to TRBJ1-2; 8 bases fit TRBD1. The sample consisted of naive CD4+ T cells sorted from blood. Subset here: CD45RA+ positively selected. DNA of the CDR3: TGTGCCAGCAGGCCGACAGGGGACTTACGGTATTATGGCTACACCTTC. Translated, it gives CASRPTGDLRYYGYTF.